Listed below are T cell receptor beta chains from one sample, sequenced in a study of shared T cell receptors in the human thymus. Assay: immunoSEQ multiplex PCR; the TCRdb copy retains only in-frame clones and omits some. This sample has approximately 490,000 clones, with about 80% found just once. The same data also contributed to another study, on human thymus T cells.

Sequenced: thymocytes. These receptors were taken from a boy in the first two years of life with a congenital heart defect. CDR3s include the opening cysteine and the closing phenylalanine or tryptophan. Clone sizes are given selectively: once, few, many, or a class where the clone is expanded.

TRBV7-8	19	-	TRBJ2-4	CASSLGRRVGQQAKNIQYF
TRBV5-3	15	-	TRBJ2-7	CARSLALIRHYEQYF
TRBV28	16	-	TRBJ1-5	CASSFRDKAIGQPQHF
TRBV27	16	-	TRBJ2-1	CASSLSPGRIHNEQFF
TRBV4-1	19	few	TRBJ2-3	CASSLKTSGDLTTTDTQYF
TRBV7-2	14	-	TRBJ2-7	CASSSAASSYEQYF
TRBV14	15	few	TRBJ2-1	CASSLTSGRAEEQFF
TRBV7-9	14	-	TRBJ2-7	CASSLELYPYEQYF
TRBV19	19	-	TRBJ2-5	CASSIDRTPGSGIEETQYF
TRBV6-5	14	-	TRBJ2-7	CASSMRDSSYEQYF
TRBV12-5	13	-	TRBJ1-2	CASGPGTENGYTF
TRBV7-2	17	-	TRBJ2-7	CASSFALDPRGVYEQYF
TRBV11-1	16	-	TRBJ2-5	CASSLGRTSLKETQYF
TRBV23-1	16	-	TRBJ1-4	CASSQSPGPTNEKLFF
TRBV5-1	14	-	TRBJ1-4	CASSPQGANEKLFF
TRBV7-9	15	-	TRBJ2-7	CASSLATRDGYEQYF
TRBV20-1	11	-	TRBJ2-7	CSAHRAYEQYF
TRBV6-5	13	-	TRBJ1-2	CASGPGANYGYTF
TRBV4-2	16	-	TRBJ2-2	CASSQVLSGATGELFF
TRBV11-3	15	-	TRBJ2-3	CASSLEGGDTDTQYF
TRBV2	16	-	TRBJ2-3	CASRELAGDSTYTQYF
TRBV11-1	16	-	TRBJ2-7	CASSSYPVLAVYEQYF
TRBV27	18	-	TRBJ2-1	CASSLTSGRAPPYNEQFF
TRBV6-4	15	-	TRBJ1-5	CASRPSNGSGQPQHF
TRBV30	18	-	TRBJ2-1	CAWNKREGLISSYNGQFF
TRBV10-3	14	-	TRBJ2-7	CAISESCAGLEQYF
TRBV30	12	-	TRBJ1-1	CAWSVQYTEAFF
TRBV6-6	14	few	TRBJ2-7	CASTRDSPTYEQYF
TRBV13	19	-	TRBJ2-3	CASIEGRFGGRNSSDTQYF
TRBV7-2	20	-	TRBJ2-1	CASSLAQAVGIPPTHNEQFF
TRBV7-2	16	few	TRBJ2-1	CASSLPPGRGYNEQFF
TRBV28	15	few	TRBJ1-5	CASTKPGQGNQPQHF
TRBV27	15	-	TRBJ2-7	CASWGESRDSGEQYF
TRBV27	12	-	TRBJ1-5	CASRTSGQPQHF